Following are 21 T cell receptor beta chains from one sample sequenced in a study of Ad26.COV2.S vaccination and SARS-CoV-2 variants. The treatment denotes: roughly 18 received Ad26.COV2.S at low or high dose, single or two shots; about five received placebo; per-sample allocation not given. Sampling was performed 63 days after the first vaccine or placebo injection. Profiling relied on immunoSEQ multiplex PCR, and the TCRdb table lists in-frame clones only, not all of them. The table lists some 480,000 clones, about 83% of them singletons, with 13% in the top ten. The material sequenced was peripheral blood, taken in a trial of Ad26.COV2.S vaccine versus placebo. The receptors derive from a person aged 18-60 years who received the Ad26.COV2.S COVID-19 vaccine or a placebo.

This chain links TRBV19 with TRBJ1-5; D perhaps matches TRBD1 (5 bases). The germline gives CDR1 LNHDA, CDR2 SQIVND (reference sequence). V was clipped by 3 bases and J by 5 bases, with 32 bases between them. This CDR3 comprises 21 residues. The CDR3 sequence: CASSILISGTENLALYQPQHF. CDR3 coding DNA: TGTGCCAGTAGTATTCTCATTTCCGGGACGGAGAATTTAGCCTTATATCAGCCCCAGCATTTT. Filled out from reference TRBV19 and TRBJ1-5, the complete variable domain reads DGGITQSPKYLFRKEGQNVTLSCEQNLNHDAMYWYRQDPGQGLRLIYYSQIVNDFQKGDIAEGYSVSREKKESFPLTVTSAQKNPTAFYLCASSILISGTENLALYQPQHFGDGTRLSIL.

The chain is built from TRBV19 and TRBJ2-3; 8 bases map to TRBD2. V lost 6 bases and J lost 1; bases outside the gene matches: 6. This CDR3 has 15 residues. Germline-derived CDR1 and CDR2 are LNHDA and SQIVND (reference sequence). CDR3 DNA sequence: TGTGCCAGTAGGCCCCCGGGACTAGGCACAGATACGCAGTATTTT. It codes for CASRPPGLGTDTQYF.

The rearrangement joins TRBV5-1 to TRBJ2-7; D unclear. The CDR3 covers 15 residues. Deletions cut 0 bases from V and 1 base from J, with 11 bases between. Germline V lookup: CDR1 SGHRS, CDR2 YFSETQ. The CDR3 DNA reads TGCGCCAGCAGCTTGGGCCCAGTGGGGTCCTACGAGCAGTACTTC. As protein: CASSLGPVGSYEQYF.

This clone was seen only a few times. The chain couples TRBV24-1 to TRBJ1-2, with a weak D call TRBD1 (6 bases). The CDR3 is 11 residues long. Germline V gene lookup returns CDR1 KGHDR and CDR2 SFDVKD. The V and J ends lost 9 bases and 2 bases respectively, with 6 bases between them. CDR3 in DNA: TGTGCCACCCAGGGGAACTATGGCTACACCTTC. Residues: CATQGNYGYTF.

This chain links TRBV28 with TRBJ2-7, with unresolved D. The ends were cut back, 4 bases at V and 0 bases at J, with 16 bases in the middle. The V gene's germline CDR1 is MDHEN and CDR2 SYDVKM. This CDR3 contains 16 residues. The CDR3 bases are TGTGCCAGCAGTTCCCCAGCGAGGAAAAGCTCCTACGAGCAGTACTTC. This translates into CASSSPARKSSYEQYF.

The chain employs TRBV9 and TRBJ1-4; D not certain. Germline CDR1 reads SGDLS; CDR2 reads YYNGEE. V was trimmed by 0 bases and J by 0 bases, leaving 6 bases between them. This CDR3 contains 15 residues. The CDR3 is CASSVAPATNEKLFF. In nucleotides, the CDR3 is TGTGCCAGCAGCGTAGCTCCGGCAACTAATGAAAAACTGTTTTTT.

V and J are TRBV13 and TRBJ1-2; D remains unclear. Germline V gives CDR1 PRHDT, CDR2 FYEKMQ (reference sequence). Between the trimmed V and J ends, which lost 2 bases and 7 bases, there was a span of 11 bases. The CDR3 runs 13 residues. The CDR3 nucleotides read TGTGCCAGCAGCTTAAGGGCGATGGCTGGCTACACCTTC. This translates into CASSLRAMAGYTF. The whole variable domain, remainder taken from reference TRBV13 and TRBJ1-2, is AAGVIQSPRHLIKEKRETATLKCYPIPRHDTVYWYQQGPGQDPQFLISFYEKMQSDKGSIPDRFSAQQFSDYHSELNMSSLELGDSALYFCASSLRAMAGYTFGSGTRLTVV.

The chain is built from TRBV21-1 and TRBJ2-1; TRBD2 was called by the table and not checked on the DNA. TRBV21-1 is assigned pseudogene status. The CDR3 length is 16 residues. In DNA, the CDR3 is TGTGCCAGCAGGAGGTGCAGCGCGGGATGGCACAATGAGCAGTTCTTC. It translates to CASRRCSAGWHNEQFF.

The chain carries TRBV30 and TRBJ2-5; 13 nucleotides match TRBD2. Germline V gene data show CDR1 as GTSNPN and CDR2 as SVGIG (reference sequence). The ends lost 2 bases at V and 4 bases at J; junction bases unmatched: 10. The CDR3 length is 17 residues. This chain's CDR3 is CAWSTSPRTSGRETQYF. DNA of the CDR3: TGTGCCTGGAGTACAAGCCCTCGGACTAGCGGGAGAGAGACCCAGTACTTC.

This chain joins TRBV7-9 and TRBJ1-4, with a possible D match to TRBD1 (5 bases). V was cut by 3 bases and J by 3 bases, with 17 bases left in between. Germline V gene data show CDR1 as SEHNR and CDR2 as FQNEAQ (reference sequence). This CDR3 region has 17 residues. The CDR3 bases are TGTGCCAGCAGCTTGAGGCAGGGCCCACGGGCTAATGAAAAACTGTTTTTT. Encoded protein: CASSLRQGPRANEKLFF.

The chain uses TRBV15 and TRBJ2-7, with D tentatively TRBD2 (7 bases). Germline V gene sequence: CDR1 LNHNV, CDR2 YYDKDF (reference sequence). The V end was cut by 0 bases, the J end by 5 bases, with 14 bases between. This CDR3 region has 15 residues. CDR3 loop: CATSRDGRGRDEQYF. CDR3 in DNA: TGTGCCACCAGCAGAGATGGGCGGGGGCGAGACGAGCAGTACTTC. The entire variable domain, with the rest obtained from reference TRBV15 and TRBJ2-7, is as follows: DAMVIQNPRYQVTQFGKPVTLSCSQTLNHNVMYWYQQKSSQAPKLLFHYYDKDFNNEADTPDNFQSRRPNTSFCFLDIRSPGLGDTAMYLCATSRDGRGRDEQYFGPGTRLTVT.

The J gene is TRBJ1-5, the V gene TRBV27, with D possibly matching TRBD1 (6 bases). Deletions cut 1 base from V and 3 bases from J, with 13 bases between. CDR1 and CDR2 (germline): MNHEY, SMNVEV (reference sequence). This CDR3 comprises 16 residues. As DNA, the CDR3 is TGTGCCAGCAGTTTATTAGGGGGGAAGGTCAATCAGCCCCAGCATTTT. Translation gives CASSLLGGKVNQPQHF.

The chain recombines TRBV5-4 with TRBJ2-5, with D tentatively TRBD2 (7 bases). Germline CDR1 SGHNT, CDR2 YYREEE (reference sequence). The CDR3 loop spans 14 amino acids. V lost 6 bases and J lost 2, with 14 bases in between. CDR3 amino acids: CASTGGDRQETQYF. CDR3 coding DNA: TGTGCCAGCACGGGGGGCGACAGGCAAGAGACCCAGTACTTC.

Worth noting for this clone: Other DNA sequences of this sample code for an identical CDR3. This chain joins TRBV6-9 and TRBJ2-7; 9 bases agree with TRBD2. Trimming removed 6 bases from V and 1 base from J; junction bases left unmatched: 7. This CDR3 is 15 amino acids long. Germline-derived CDR1 and CDR2 are MNHGY and SVAAGI. The CDR3: CASSGGSGSSYEQYF. The CDR3 region has the DNA TGTGCCAGCAGCGGAGGTAGCGGGAGTTCCTACGAGCAGTACTTC.

The chain recombines TRBV7-2 with TRBJ2-1, with 15 bases lining up with TRBD2. The CDR3 has 16 amino acids. Germline lookup yields CDR1 SGHTA and CDR2 FQGNSA. V was clipped by 5 bases and J by 8 bases; unmatched bases: 7. The CDR3 is CASSPRTSGRAHEQFF. CDR3 coding DNA: TGTGCCAGCAGCCCACGGACTAGCGGGAGGGCCCATGAGCAGTTCTTC.

This chain uses TRBV5-1 with TRBJ2-5, with D uncertain. The CDR3 sequence is 15 residues long. With 0 bases removed from V and 1 base from J, the gap between germline ends came to 10 bases. CDR1 is SGHRS and CDR2 is YFSETQ in the germline V gene. The CDR3 DNA reads as TGCGCCAGCAGCTTGGCCAGACGGACCCAAGAGACCCAGTACTTC. As protein: CASSLARRTQETQYF. Using reference TRBV5-1 and TRBJ2-5 for the parts outside the CDR3, the full variable domain is KAGVTQTPRYLIKTRGQQVTLSCSPISGHRSVSWYQQTPGQGLQFLFEYFSETQRNKGNFPGRFSGRQFSNSRSEMNVSTLELGDSALYLCASSLARRTQETQYFGPGTRLLVL.

This clone was seen only once. The J gene is TRBJ2-1, the V gene TRBV6-5; 9 bases map to TRBD1. Germline V gene lookup returns CDR1 MNHEY and CDR2 SVGAGI. J gave up 6 bases and V 6 bases, and 6 bases lay outside the gene matches. The CDR3 extends over 14 amino acids. For the CDR3, the DNA is TGTGCCAGCAGCCCCAAGGACAGGGGCAATGAGCAGTTCTTC. Encoded protein: CASSPKDRGNEQFF.

The chain links TRBV6-6 to TRBJ1-1; 7 bases are shared with TRBD1. The CDR3 contains 15 residues. Per the germline V gene, CDR1 is MNHNY and CDR2 is SVGAGI (reference sequence). Trimming at V came to 6 bases and at J to 0 bases, leaving 7 bases not matched to a gene. The DNA for the CDR3 is TGTGCCAGCAGCACCAGACAGGGCATGAACACTGAAGCTTTCTTT. Encoded protein: CASSTRQGMNTEAFF.

CDR3 protein: CASSEMEGPNSGNTIYF. The CDR3 DNA sequence: TGTGCCAGCAGTGAAATGGAGGGGCCCAACTCTGGAAACACCATATATTTT. This chain connects TRBV6-1 to TRBJ1-3, with D perhaps TRBD1 (5 bases). This CDR3 has 17 residues. V dropped 2 bases and J dropped 0 bases, with 14 bases sitting between them. CDR1 MNHNS and CDR2 SASEGT come from the germline V gene.

This sequence joins TRBV5-1 and TRBJ2-2, with 11 bases matching TRBD2. Germline assignment: CDR1 SGHRS and CDR2 YFSETQ. CDR3 size: 15 residues. The junction had 0 bases not matched to a gene; V was cut back by 1 base and J by 4 bases. The CDR3, as DNA: TGCGCCAGCAGCTTGCTAGCGGGAGGCACCGGGGAGCTGTTTTTT. Translated: CASSLLAGGTGELFF.

The chain recombines TRBV30 with TRBJ1-5; weak D call: TRBD1 (6 bases). V was shortened by 0 bases and J by 3 bases, with 9 bases between the two germline ends. The germline V gene encodes CDR1 GTSNPN and CDR2 SVGIG (reference sequence). This CDR3 is built from 14 residues. CDR3 sequence (DNA): TGTGCCTGGAGTGTATCAGGGGTCAATCAGCCCCAGCATTTT. Translating gives CAWSVSGVNQPQHF.